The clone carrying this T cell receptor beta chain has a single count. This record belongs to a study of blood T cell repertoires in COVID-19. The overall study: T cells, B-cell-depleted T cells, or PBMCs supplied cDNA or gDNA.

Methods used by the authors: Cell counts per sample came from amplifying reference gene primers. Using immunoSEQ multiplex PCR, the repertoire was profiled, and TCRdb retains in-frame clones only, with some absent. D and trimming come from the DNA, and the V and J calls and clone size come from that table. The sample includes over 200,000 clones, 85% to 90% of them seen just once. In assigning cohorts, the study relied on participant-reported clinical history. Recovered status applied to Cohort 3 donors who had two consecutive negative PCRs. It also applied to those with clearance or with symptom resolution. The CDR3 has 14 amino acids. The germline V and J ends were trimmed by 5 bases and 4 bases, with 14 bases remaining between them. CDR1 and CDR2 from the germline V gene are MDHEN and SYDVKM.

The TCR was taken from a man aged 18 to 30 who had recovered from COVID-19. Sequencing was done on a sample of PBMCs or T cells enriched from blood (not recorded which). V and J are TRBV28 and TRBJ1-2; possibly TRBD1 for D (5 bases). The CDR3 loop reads CASSVQGLAYGYTF. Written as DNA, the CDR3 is TGTGCCAGCAGTGTTCAGGGACTTGCCTATGGCTACACCTTC.